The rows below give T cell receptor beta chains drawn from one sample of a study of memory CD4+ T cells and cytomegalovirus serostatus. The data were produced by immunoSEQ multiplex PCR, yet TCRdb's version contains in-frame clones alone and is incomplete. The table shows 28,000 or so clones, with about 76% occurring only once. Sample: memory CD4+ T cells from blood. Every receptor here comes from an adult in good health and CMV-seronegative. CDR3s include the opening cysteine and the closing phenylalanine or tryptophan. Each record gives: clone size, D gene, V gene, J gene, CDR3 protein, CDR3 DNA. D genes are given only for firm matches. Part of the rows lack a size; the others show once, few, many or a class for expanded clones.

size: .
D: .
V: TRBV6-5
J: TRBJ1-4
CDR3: CASSYSWDSGRARLFF
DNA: TGTGCCAGCAGTTACTCTTGGGATTCAGGGAGGGCTCGGCTGTTTTTT

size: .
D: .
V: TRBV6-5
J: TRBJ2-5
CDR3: CASSYSFGARETQYF
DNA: TGTGCCAGCAGTTACAGTTTCGGGGCGCGAGAGACCCAGTACTTC

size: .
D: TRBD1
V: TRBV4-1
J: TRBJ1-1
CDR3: CASSLLTGRAEAFF
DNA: TGCGCCAGCAGCCTCCTGACAGGGAGGGCTGAAGCTTTCTTT

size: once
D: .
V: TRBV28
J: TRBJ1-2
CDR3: CASSKPGAPGYTF
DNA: TGTGCCAGCAGTAAGCCGGGGGCCCCAGGCTACACCTTC

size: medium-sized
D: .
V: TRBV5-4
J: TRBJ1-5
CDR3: CASSLDINQPQHF
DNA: TGTGCCAGCAGCTTGGACATCAATCAGCCCCAGCATTTT

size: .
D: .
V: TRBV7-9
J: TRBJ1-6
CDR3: CASSLMSGSNSPLHF
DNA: TGTGCCAGCAGCTTAATGAGTGGAAGTAATTCACCCCTCCACTTT

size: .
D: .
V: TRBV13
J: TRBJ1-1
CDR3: CASTRVAEAFF
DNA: TGTGCCAGCACGCGAGTTGCCGAAGCTTTCTTT

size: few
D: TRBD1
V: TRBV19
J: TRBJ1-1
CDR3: CASSQDRDTPPKF
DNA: TGTGCCAGTAGCCAAGACAGGGATACACCCCCGAAATTT

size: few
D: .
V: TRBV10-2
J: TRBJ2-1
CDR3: CASSDLQGTYNEQFF
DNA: TGCGCCAGCAGTGACCTTCAGGGGACCTACAATGAGCAGTTCTTC

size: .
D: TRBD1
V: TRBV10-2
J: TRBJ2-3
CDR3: CASGQGKRTDTQYF
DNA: TGCGCCAGCGGACAGGGGAAGAGGACAGATACGCAGTATTTT

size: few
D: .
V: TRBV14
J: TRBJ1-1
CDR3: CASSGQYGIGSTEAFF
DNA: TGTGCCAGCAGCGGACAGTACGGAATTGGTAGCACTGAAGCTTTCTTT

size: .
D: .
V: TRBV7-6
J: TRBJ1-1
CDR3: CASSYLNRELNTEAFF
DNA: TGTGCCAGCAGCTATTTAAATCGTGAGCTGAACACTGAAGCTTTCTTT

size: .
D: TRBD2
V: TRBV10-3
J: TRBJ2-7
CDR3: CAISAGTSDTYEQYF
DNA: TGTGCCATCAGTGCTGGGACTAGCGATACCTACGAGCAGTACTTC

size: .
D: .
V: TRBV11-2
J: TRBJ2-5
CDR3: CASSSYLWEGVPETQYF
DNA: TGTGCCAGCAGCTCCTATCTGTGGGAAGGGGTGCCGGAGACCCAGTACTTC

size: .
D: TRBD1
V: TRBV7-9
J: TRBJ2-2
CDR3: CASSLWTGANTGELFF
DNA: TGTGCCAGCAGCCTGTGGACAGGAGCCAACACCGGGGAGCTGTTTTTT

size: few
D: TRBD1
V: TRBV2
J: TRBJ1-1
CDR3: CASLEFRQGGGPEAFF
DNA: TGTGCCAGCCTCGAATTCAGACAGGGAGGAGGGCCTGAAGCTTTCTTT

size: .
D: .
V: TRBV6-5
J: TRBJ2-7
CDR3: CASSYKGGDYEQYF
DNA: TGTGCCAGCAGTTACAAGGGGGGAGACTACGAGCAGTACTTC

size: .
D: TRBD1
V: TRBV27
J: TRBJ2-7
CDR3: CASRARSLQLGDRLYEQYF
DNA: TGTGCCAGCAGGGCTCGGAGCCTACAGCTAGGGGACAGACTCTACGAGCAGTACTTC

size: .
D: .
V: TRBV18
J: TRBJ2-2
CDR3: CASSLNREQTGELFF
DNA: TGTGCCAGCTCACTGAACCGGGAACAAACCGGGGAGCTGTTTTTT

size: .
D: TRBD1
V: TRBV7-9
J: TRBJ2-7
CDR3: CASSTGQGLSYEQYF
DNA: TGTGCCAGCAGCACCGGACAGGGACTCTCCTACGAGCAGTACTTC

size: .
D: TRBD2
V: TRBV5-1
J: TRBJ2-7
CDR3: CASRPSITSGRNNEQYF
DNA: TGCGCCAGCAGACCCTCCATCACTAGCGGGAGAAACAACGAGCAGTACTTC

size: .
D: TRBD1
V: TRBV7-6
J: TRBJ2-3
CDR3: CASSSGTGITDTQYF
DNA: TGTGCCAGCAGCTCCGGGACAGGGATCACAGATACGCAGTATTTT

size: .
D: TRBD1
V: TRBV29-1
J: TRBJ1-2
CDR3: CSVRQGAYGYTF
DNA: TGCAGCGTCCGACAGGGGGCCTATGGCTACACCTTC

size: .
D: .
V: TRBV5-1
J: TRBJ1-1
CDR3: CASNSGTQNTEAFF
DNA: TGCGCCAGCAACTCCGGGACACAGAACACTGAAGCTTTCTTT

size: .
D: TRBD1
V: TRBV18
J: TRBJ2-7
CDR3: CASSRIGTDYEQYF
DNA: TGTGCCAGCTCACGTATCGGGACAGACTACGAGCAGTACTTC

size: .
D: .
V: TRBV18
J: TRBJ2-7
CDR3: CASSSNRHSYEQYF
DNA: TGTGCCAGCTCATCGAACAGGCACTCCTACGAGCAGTACTTC

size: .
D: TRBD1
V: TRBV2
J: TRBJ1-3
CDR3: CASGRGPGNTIYF
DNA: TGTGCCAGCGGGAGGGGGCCTGGAAACACCATATATTTT

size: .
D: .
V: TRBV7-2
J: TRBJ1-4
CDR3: CASSLKSSNEKLFF
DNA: TGTGCCAGCAGCCTCAAATCTTCCAATGAAAAACTGTTTTTT

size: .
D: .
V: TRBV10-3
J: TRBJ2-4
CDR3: CAISEGFFSYF
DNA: TGTGCCATCAGTGAGGGTTTCTTTTCGTACTTC

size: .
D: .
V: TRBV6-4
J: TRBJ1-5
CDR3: CASGDIRFGQPQHF
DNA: TGTGCCAGCGGGGACATTCGTTTCGGTCAGCCCCAGCATTTT

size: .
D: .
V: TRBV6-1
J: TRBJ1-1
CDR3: CASRRNTEAFF
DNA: TGTGCCAGCCGCAGAAACACTGAAGCTTTCTTT

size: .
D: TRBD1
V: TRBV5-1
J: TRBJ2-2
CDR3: CASSKTGGVTGELFF
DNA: TGCGCCAGCAGTAAGACAGGGGGTGTCACCGGGGAGCTGTTTTTT

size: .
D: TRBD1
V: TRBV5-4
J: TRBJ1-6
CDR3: CASNQRGTGDSPLHF
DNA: TGTGCCAGCAACCAAAGAGGGACAGGGGACTCACCCCTCCACTTT

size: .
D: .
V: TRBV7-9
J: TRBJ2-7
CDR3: CASSYSDNYEQYF
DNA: TGTGCCAGCAGCTATTCCGACAACTACGAGCAGTACTTC

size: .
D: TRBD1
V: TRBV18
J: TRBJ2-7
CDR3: CASSQSRDRGTYEQYF
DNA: TGTGCCAGCTCACAGTCCCGGGACAGGGGAACCTACGAGCAGTACTTC

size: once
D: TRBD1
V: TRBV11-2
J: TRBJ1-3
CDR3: CASSLGQRNTIYF
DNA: TGTGCCAGCAGCTTGGGACAGAGAAACACCATATATTTT

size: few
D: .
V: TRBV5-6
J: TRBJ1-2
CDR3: CASRQANYGYTF
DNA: TGTGCCAGCAGACAGGCTAACTATGGCTACACCTTC

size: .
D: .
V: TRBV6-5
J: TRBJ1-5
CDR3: CASSYPGGRGQPQHF
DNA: TGTGCCAGCAGTTACCCGGGGGGGCGCGGGCAGCCCCAGCATTTT

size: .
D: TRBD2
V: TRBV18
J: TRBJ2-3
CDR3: CASSPRPSGLVSDTQYF
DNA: TGTGCCAGCTCACCACGCCCTAGCGGGCTGGTCTCAGATACGCAGTATTTT

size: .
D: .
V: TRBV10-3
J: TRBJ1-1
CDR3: CAISESNSHEAFF
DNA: TGTGCCATCAGTGAGTCTAATTCACATGAAGCTTTCTTT

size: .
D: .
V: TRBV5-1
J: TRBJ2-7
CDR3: CASSSGLYEQYF
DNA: TGCGCCAGCAGCTCGGGACTCTACGAGCAGTACTTC

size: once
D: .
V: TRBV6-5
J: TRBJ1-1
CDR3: CASSYSPTGTEAFF
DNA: TGTGCCAGCAGTTACTCCCCTACAGGGACTGAAGCTTTCTTT

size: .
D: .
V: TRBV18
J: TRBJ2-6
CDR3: CASSLGTAGANVLTF
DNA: TGTGCCAGCTCACTCGGGACGGCTGGGGCCAACGTCCTGACTTTC

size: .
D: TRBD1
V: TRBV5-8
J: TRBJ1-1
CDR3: CASRLRQGLNTEAFF
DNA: TGTGCCAGCAGACTTAGACAGGGTTTGAACACTGAAGCTTTCTTT

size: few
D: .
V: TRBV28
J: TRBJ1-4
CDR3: CASSPRVTNEKLFF
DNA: TGTGCCAGCAGCCCCAGGGTAACTAATGAAAAACTGTTTTTT

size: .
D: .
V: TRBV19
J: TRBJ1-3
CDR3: CASSISGPGNTIYF
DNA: TGTGCCAGTAGTATATCGGGTCCTGGAAACACCATATATTTT

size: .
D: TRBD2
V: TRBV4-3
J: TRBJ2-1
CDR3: CASSQGGGGANEQFF
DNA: TGCGCCAGCAGCCAAGGGGGCGGGGGGGCCAATGAGCAGTTCTTC

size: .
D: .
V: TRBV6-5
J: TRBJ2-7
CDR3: CASSYRTQGEQYF
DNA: TGTGCCAGCAGTTACAGGACCCAGGGGGAGCAGTACTTC

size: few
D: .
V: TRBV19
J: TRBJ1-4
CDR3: CASTDLTTGLNEKLFF
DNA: TGTGCCAGTACCGACCTAACGACAGGTTTGAATGAAAAACTGTTTTTT

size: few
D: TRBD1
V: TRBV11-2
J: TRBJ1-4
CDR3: CASSYRGLVEKLFF
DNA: TGTGCCAGCAGCTACAGGGGGCTAGTTGAAAAACTGTTTTTT

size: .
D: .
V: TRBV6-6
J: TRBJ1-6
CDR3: CASSYVSSSPLHF
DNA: TGTGCCAGCAGTTACGTTTCGAGTTCACCCCTCCACTTT

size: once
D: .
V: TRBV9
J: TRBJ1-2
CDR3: CASTRGYSYGYTF
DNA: TGTGCCAGCACCAGGGGTTATAGCTATGGCTACACCTTC

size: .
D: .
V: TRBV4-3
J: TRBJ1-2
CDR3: CASSQARAGGYTF
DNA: TGCGCCAGCAGCCAAGCCCGGGCGGGTGGCTACACCTTC

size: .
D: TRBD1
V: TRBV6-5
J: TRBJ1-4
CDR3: CASSKGQGPEKLFF
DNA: TGTGCCAGCAGTAAAGGACAGGGGCCCGAAAAACTGTTTTTT

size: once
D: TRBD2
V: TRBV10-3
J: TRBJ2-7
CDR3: CATEREGYEQYF
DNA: TGTGCCACTGAGCGGGAGGGGTACGAGCAGTACTTC

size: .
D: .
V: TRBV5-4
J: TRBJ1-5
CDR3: CASSEWGQPQHF
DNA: TGTGCCAGCAGCGAATGGGGTCAGCCCCAGCATTTT

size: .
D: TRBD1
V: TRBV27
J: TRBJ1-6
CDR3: CASSLMGQGMNSPLHF
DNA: TGTGCCAGCAGTTTAATGGGACAGGGGATGAATTCACCCCTCCACTTT

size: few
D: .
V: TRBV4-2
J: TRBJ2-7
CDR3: CASSQDQGGNFNEQYF
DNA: TGTGCCAGCAGCCAAGACCAAGGCGGGAATTTCAACGAGCAGTACTTC

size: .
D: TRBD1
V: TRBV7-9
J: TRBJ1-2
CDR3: CASSLGGRTGRFYGYTF
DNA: TGTGCCAGCAGCTTAGGGGGAAGGACAGGACGCTTTTATGGCTACACCTTC